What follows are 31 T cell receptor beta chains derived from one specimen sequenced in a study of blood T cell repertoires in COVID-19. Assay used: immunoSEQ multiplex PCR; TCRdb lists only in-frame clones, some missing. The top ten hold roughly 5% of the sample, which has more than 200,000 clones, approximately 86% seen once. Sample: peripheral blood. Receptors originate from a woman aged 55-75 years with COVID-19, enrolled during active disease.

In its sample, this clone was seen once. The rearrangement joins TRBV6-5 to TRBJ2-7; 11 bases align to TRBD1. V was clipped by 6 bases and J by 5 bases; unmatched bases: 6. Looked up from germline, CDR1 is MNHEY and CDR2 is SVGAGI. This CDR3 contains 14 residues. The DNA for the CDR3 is TGTGCCAGCAGCCGGACAGGGGGCCTCCACGAGCAGTACTTC. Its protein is CASSRTGGLHEQYF.

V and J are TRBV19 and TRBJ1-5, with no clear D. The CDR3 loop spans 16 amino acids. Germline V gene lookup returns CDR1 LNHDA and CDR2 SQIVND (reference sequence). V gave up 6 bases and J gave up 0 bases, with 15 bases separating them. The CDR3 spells CASRPRLADSNQPQHF. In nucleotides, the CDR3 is TGTGCCAGTAGACCTCGTTTGGCGGATAGCAATCAGCCCCAGCATTTT.

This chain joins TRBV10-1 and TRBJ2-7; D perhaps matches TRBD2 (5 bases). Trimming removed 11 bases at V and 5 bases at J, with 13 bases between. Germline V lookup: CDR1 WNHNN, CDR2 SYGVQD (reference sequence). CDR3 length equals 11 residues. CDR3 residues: CAGPTEDEQYF. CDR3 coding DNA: TGCGCCGGACCTACGGAGGACGAGCAGTACTTC.

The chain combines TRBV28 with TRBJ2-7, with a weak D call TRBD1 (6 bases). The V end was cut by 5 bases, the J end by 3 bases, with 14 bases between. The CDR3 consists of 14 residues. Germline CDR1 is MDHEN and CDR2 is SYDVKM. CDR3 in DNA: TGTGCCAGCAGTCCCCCGGGCAGGGGCTACGAGCAGTACTTC. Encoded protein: CASSPPGRGYEQYF.

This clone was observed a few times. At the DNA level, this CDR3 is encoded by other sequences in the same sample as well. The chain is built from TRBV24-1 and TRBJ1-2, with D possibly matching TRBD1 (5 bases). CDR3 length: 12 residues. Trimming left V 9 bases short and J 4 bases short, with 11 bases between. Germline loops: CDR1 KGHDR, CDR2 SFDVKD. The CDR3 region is CATGGGSYGYTF. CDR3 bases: TGTGCCACCGGGGGGGGGAGCTATGGCTACACCTTC.

The CDR3 region is CASSGTGAGELFF. The CDR3 DNA is TGTGCCAGCAGCGGGACAGGGGCCGGGGAGCTGTTTTTT. The chain uses TRBV11-3 and TRBJ2-2, with 10 bases aligning to TRBD1. V dropped 5 bases and J dropped 6; count of bases not matched to a gene: 0. This CDR3 has 13 residues. From germline, CDR1 is SGHNT and CDR2 YENEEA. Full variable domain (rest looked up from reference TRBV11-3 and TRBJ2-2): EAGVVQSPRYKIIEKKQPVAFWCNPISGHNTLYWYLQNLGQGPELLIRYENEEAVDDSQLPKDRFSAERLKGVDSTLKIQPAELGDSAVYLCASSGTGAGELFFGEGSRLTVL.

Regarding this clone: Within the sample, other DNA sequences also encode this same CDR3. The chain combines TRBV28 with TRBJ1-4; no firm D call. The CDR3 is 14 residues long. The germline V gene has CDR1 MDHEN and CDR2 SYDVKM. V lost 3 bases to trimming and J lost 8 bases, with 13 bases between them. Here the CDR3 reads CASSLPGGGEKLFF. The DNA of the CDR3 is TGTGCCAGCAGTTTGCCGGGAGGAGGGGAAAAACTGTTTTTT.

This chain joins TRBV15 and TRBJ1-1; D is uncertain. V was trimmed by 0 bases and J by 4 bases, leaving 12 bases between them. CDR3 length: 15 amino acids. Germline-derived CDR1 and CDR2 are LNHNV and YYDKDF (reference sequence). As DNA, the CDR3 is TGTGCCACCAGCAGAGATGGGGAGGGTGGCACTGAAGCTTTCTTT. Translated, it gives CATSRDGEGGTEAFF.

The CDR3 loop reads CSVGTGVAEAFF. The CDR3 DNA reads TGCAGCGTGGGGACAGGGGTTGCTGAAGCTTTCTTT. The chain links TRBV29-1 to TRBJ1-1; 10 positions match TRBD1. The V gene's germline CDR1 is SQVTM and CDR2 ANQGSEA. Losses at the gene ends were 6 bases for V and 6 bases for J; bases not matched to a gene: 4. The CDR3 contains 12 residues.

CDR3 amino acids: CASSQAGANTEAFF. As DNA, the CDR3 is TGCGCCAGCAGCCAAGCAGGGGCGAACACTGAAGCTTTCTTT. The chain combines TRBV4-3 with TRBJ1-1; tentative D call: TRBD1 (6 bases). The CDR3 is 14 amino acids. Trimming left V 1 base short and J 1 base short, with 7 bases between. Looked up from germline, CDR1 is LGHNA and CDR2 is YSLEER.

CDR3 residues: CASRPSGRGRTDTQYF. CDR3 nucleotide sequence: TGTGCCAGCAGACCCAGCGGGAGAGGGCGCACAGATACGCAGTATTTT. The chain is built from TRBV28 and TRBJ2-3; 8 bases line up with TRBD2. The trim removed 6 bases at V and 1 base at J, leaving 9 bases unmatched. CDR1 MDHEN and CDR2 SYDVKM come from the germline V gene. The CDR3 totals 16 residues.

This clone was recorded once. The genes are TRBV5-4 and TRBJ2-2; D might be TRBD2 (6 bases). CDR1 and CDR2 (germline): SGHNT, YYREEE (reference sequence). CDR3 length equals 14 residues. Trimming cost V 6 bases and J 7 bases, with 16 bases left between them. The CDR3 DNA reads TGTGCCAGCACCTCAACGGGGGTAGACGGGGAGCTGTTTTTT. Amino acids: CASTSTGVDGELFF.

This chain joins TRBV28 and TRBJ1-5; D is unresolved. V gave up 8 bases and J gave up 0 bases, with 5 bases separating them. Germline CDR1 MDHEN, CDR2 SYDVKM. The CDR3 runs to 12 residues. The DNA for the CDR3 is TGTGCCAGCCGGTATAGCAATCAGCCCCAGCATTTT. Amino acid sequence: CASRYSNQPQHF.

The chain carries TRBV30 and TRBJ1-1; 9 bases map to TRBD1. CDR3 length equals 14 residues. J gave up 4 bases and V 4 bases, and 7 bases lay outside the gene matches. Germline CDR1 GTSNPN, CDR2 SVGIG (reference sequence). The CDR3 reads CAWNRGRLGTEAFF. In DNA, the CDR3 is TGTGCCTGGAACAGGGGGCGATTGGGCACTGAAGCTTTCTTT. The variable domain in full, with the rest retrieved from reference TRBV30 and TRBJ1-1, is SQTIHQWPATLVQPVGSPLSLECTVEGTSNPNLYWYRQAAGRGLQLLFYSVGIGQISSEVPQNLSASRPQDRQFILSSKKLLLSDSGFYLCAWNRGRLGTEAFFGQGTRLTVV.

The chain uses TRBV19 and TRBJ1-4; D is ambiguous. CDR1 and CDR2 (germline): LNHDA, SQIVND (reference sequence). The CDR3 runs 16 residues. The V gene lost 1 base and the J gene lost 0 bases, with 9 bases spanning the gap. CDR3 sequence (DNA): TGTGCCAGTAGTATAGGATACGGAGCAACTAATGAAAAACTGTTTTTT. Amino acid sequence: CASSIGYGATNEKLFF.

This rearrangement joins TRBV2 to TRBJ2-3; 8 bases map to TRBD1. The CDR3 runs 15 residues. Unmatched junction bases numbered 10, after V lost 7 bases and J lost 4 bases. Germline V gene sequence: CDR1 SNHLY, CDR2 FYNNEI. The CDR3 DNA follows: TGTGCCAGCAACAAAGACAGGGGCAGCGCAGATACGCAGTATTTT. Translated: CASNKDRGSADTQYF.

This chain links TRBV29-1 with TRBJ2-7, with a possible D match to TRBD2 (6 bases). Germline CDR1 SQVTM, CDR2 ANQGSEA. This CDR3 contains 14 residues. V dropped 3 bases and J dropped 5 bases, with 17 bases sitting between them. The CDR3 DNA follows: TGCAGCGTTGATCTAGCGTCGGGTAGGAACGAGCAGTACTTC. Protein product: CSVDLASGRNEQYF.

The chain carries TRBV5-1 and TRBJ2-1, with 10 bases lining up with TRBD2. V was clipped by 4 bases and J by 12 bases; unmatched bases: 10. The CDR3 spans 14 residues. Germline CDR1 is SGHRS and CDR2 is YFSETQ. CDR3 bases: TGCGCCAGCAGCCCCGGGACTAGCGTTTATGGGCAGTTCTTC. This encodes CASSPGTSVYGQFF.

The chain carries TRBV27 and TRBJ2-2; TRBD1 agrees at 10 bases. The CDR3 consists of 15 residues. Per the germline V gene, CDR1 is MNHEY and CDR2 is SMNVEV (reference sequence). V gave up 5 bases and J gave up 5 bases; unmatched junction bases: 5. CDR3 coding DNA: TGTGCCAGCAGTCCCCGGACAGGGGGTACCGGGGAGCTGTTTTTT. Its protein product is CASSPRTGGTGELFF.

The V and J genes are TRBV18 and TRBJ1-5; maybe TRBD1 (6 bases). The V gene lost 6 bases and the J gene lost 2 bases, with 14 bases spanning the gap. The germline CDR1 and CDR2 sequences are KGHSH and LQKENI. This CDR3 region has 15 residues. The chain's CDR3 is CASSLAQGGNQPQHF. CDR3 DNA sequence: TGTGCCAGCTCTCTAGCACAGGGAGGCAATCAGCCCCAGCATTTT. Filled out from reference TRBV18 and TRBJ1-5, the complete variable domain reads NAGVMQNPRHLVRRRGQEARLRCSPMKGHSHVYWYRQLPEEGLKFMVYLQKENIIDESGMPKERFSAEFPKEGPSILRIQQVVRGDSAAYFCASSLAQGGNQPQHFGDGTRLSIL.

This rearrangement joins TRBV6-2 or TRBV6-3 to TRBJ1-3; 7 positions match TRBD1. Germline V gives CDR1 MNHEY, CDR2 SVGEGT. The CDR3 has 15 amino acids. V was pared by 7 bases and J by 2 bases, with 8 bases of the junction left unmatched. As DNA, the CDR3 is TGTGCCAGCATCCCCGACAGGGCAACTGGAAACACCATATATTTT. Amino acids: CASIPDRATGNTIYF.

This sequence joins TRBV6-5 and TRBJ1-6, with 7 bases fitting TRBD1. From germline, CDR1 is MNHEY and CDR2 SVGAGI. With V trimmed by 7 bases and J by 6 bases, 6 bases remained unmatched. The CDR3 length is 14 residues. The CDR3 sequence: CASKGQASNSPLHF. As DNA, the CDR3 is TGTGCCAGCAAAGGACAGGCGAGTAATTCACCCCTCCACTTT.

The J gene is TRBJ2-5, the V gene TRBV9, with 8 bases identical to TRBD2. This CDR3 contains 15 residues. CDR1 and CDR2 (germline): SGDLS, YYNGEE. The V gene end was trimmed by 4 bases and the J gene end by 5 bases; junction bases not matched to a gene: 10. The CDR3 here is CASSTGPAGVETQYF. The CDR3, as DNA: TGTGCCAGCAGCACGGGGCCAGCGGGAGTTGAGACCCAGTACTTC.

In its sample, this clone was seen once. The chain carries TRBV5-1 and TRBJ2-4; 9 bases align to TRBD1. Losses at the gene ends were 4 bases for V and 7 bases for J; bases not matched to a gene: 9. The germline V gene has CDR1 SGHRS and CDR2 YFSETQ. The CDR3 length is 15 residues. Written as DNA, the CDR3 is TGCGCCAGCAGCGCCCGACAGGGGGTCGGGAACATTCAGTACTTC. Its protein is CASSARQGVGNIQYF.

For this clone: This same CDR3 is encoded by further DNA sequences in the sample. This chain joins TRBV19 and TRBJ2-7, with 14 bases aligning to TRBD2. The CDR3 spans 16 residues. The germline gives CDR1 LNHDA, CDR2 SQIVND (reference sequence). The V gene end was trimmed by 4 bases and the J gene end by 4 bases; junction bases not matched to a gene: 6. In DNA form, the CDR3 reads TGTGCCAGTAGTAGAAGTGGGACTAGCGGGAGTTACGAGCAGTACTTC. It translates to CASSRSGTSGSYEQYF.

This CDR3 reads CASTSAAYEQYF. The CDR3 nucleotides are TGTGCCAGCACTTCCGCAGCCTACGAGCAGTACTTC. The chain carries TRBV28 and TRBJ2-7; D gene ambiguous. This CDR3 has 12 amino acids. Germline V gene data show CDR1 as MDHEN and CDR2 as SYDVKM. Between the trimmed V and J ends, which lost 7 bases and 2 bases, there was a span of 9 bases.

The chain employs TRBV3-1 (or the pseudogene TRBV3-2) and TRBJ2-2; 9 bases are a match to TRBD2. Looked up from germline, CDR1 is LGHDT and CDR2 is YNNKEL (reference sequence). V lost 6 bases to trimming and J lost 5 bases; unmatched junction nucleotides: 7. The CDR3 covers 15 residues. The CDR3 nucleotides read TGTGCCAGCAGGCTTAGCGGGAGTAGGACCGGGGAGCTGTTTTTT. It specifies CASRLSGSRTGELFF.

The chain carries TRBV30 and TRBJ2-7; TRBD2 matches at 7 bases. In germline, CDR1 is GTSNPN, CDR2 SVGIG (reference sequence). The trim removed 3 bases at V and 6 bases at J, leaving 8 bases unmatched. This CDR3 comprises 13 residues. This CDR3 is CAWSKGTTGEQYF. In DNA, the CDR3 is TGTGCCTGGAGCAAAGGGACTACTGGCGAGCAGTACTTC.

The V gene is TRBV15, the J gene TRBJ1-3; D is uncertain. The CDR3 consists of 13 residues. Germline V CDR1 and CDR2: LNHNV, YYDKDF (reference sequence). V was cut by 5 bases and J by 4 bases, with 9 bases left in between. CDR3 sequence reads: CATSPRRGNTIYF. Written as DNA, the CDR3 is TGTGCCACCAGCCCTCGGCGGGGAAACACCATATATTTT.

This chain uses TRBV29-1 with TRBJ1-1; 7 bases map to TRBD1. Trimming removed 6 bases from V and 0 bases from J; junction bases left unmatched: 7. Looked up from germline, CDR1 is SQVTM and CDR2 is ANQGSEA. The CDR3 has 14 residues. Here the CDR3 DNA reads TGCAGCGTCGCAGAGGACAGGTTGAACACTGAAGCTTTCTTT. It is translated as CSVAEDRLNTEAFF.

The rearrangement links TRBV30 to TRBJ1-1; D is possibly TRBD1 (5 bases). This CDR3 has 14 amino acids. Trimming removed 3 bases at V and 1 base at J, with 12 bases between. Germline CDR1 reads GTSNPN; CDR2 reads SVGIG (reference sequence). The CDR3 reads CAWRRPGWNTEAFF. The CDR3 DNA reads TGTGCCTGGAGAAGGCCAGGGTGGAACACTGAAGCTTTCTTT.